This T cell receptor beta chain emerged from a study of cytomegalovirus exposure and HLA in healthy donors. Study-level background: Tens of millions of unique TCRs from HLA-typed donors were held in an early data release.

About this clone: What it recognizes is unknown.

PCR amplification relied on 60 Vbeta primers (plus 13 Jbeta primers). Profiled with immunoSEQ multiplex PCR; TCRdb holds only in-frame clones, not every one. The sample has approximately 120,000 clones; around three quarters are singletons. Germline V gene sequence: CDR1 MGHRA, CDR2 YSYEKL. Unmatched junction bases numbered 16, after V lost 6 bases and J lost 3 bases. The CDR3 covers 18 residues. Overall study findings and caveats: An analysis done earlier found most TCR beta V segments productive about 87% or about 30% of the time. The study labeled 150 to 200 TCR beta chains cytomegalovirus-associated. Later on, analysis showed that most CMV-associated TCR beta chains appeared to be HLA-restricted.

This clonotype was sampled from a man between 25 and 39 years old in good health and CMV-seropositive. The sequencing input was PBMCs. V gene TRBV4-1 combines with J gene TRBJ2-4, with TRBD2 matching 8 bases. The CDR3 is CASSTSGAWGSGKNIQYF. DNA for the CDR3: TGCGCCAGCAGTACTAGCGGCGCCTGGGGTAGTGGCAAAAACATTCAGTACTTC.